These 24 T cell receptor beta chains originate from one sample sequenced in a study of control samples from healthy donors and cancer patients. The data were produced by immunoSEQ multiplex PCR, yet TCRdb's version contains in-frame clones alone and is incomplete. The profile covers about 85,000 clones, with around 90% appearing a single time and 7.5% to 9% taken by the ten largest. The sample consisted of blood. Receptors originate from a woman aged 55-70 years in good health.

CDR3 region: CASGLGPRPGIPYEQYF. DNA for the CDR3: TGTGCTAGTGGTTTGGGGCCCCGGCCGGGAATTCCCTACGAGCAGTACTTC. J is TRBJ2-7 and V is TRBV12-5; perhaps TRBD2 as D (5 bases). V lost 1 base, J lost 2 bases, and 18 bases lay in between. CDR1 and CDR2 (germline): LGHNT, FRNRAP. This CDR3 is 17 amino acids long.

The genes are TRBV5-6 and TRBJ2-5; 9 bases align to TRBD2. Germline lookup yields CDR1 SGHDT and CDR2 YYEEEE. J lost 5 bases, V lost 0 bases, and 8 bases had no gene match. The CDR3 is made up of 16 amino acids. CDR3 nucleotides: TGTGCCAGCAGCTTGGCCGCGGGGGGGCGAGGGGAGACCCAGTACTTC. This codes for CASSLAAGGRGETQYF.

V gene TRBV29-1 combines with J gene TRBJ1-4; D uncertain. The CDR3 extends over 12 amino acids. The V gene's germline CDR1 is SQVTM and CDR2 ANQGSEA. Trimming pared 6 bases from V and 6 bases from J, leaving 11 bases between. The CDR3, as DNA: TGCAGCGTGATCGGGAGGGATGAAAAACTGTTTTTT. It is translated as CSVIGRDEKLFF.

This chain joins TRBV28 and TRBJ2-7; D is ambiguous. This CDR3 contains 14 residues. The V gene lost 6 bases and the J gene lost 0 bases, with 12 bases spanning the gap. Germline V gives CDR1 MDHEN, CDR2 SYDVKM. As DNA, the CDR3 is TGTGCCAGCAGCTTTGAGGTCCCCTCCTACGAGCAGTACTTC. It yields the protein CASSFEVPSYEQYF.

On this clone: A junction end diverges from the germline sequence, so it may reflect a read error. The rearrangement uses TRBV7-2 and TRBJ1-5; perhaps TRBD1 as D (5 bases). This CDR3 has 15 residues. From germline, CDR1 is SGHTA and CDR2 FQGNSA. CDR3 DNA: TGTGCCGGCAGCTGGGGGAGTCGAAACAATCAGCCCCAGCATTTT. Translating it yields CAGSWGSRNNQPQHF.

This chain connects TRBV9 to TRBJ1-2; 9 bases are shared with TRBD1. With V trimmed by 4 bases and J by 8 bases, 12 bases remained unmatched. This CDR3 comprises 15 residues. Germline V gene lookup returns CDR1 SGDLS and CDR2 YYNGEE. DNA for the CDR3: TGTGCCAGCAGCCGTAGGTCGGGACAGGGTCAAGGCTACACCTTC. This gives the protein CASSRRSGQGQGYTF.

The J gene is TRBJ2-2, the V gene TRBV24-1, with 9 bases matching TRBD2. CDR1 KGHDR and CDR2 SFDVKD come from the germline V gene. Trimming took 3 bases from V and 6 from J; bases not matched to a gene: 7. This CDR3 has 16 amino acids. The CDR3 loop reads CATSDPATSGPGELFF. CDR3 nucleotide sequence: TGTGCCACCAGTGATCCTGCGACTAGCGGCCCCGGGGAGCTGTTTTTT.

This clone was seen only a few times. The DNA of the CDR3 is TGTGCCAGCAGCTTTTATCTCTCCGAGCAGTACTTC. Residues: CASSFYLSEQYF. The V and J genes are TRBV7-8 and TRBJ2-7; no definite D call. The germline V and J ends were trimmed by 3 bases and 6 bases, with 9 bases remaining between them. Germline CDR1 SGHVS, CDR2 FQNEAQ. The CDR3 totals 12 residues.

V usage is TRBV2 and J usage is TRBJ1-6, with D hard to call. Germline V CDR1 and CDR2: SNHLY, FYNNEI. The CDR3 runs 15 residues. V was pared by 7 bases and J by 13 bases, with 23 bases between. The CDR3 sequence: CASTEVAAEGRPLHF. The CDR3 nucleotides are TGTGCCAGCACGGAGGTCGCAGCCGAGGGTCGGCCCCTCCACTTT. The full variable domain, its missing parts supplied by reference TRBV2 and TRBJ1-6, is EPEVTQTPSHQVTQMGQEVILRCVPISNHLYFYWYRQILGQKVEFLVSFYNNEISEKSEIFDDQFSVERPDGSNFTLKIRSTKLEDSAMYFCASTEVAAEGRPLHFGNGTRLTVT.

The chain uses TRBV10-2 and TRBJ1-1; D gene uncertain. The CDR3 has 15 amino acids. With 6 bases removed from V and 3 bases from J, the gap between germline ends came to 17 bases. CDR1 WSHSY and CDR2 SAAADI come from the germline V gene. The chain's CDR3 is CASRNPYPQDTEAFF. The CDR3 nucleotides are TGCGCCAGCAGAAACCCATACCCGCAGGACACTGAAGCTTTCTTT.

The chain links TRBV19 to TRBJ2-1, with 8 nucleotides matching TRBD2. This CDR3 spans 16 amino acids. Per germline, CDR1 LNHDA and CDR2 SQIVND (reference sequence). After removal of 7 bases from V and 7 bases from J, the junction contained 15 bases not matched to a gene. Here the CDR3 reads CASTPVGAGEQNEQFF. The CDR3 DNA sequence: TGTGCCAGTACCCCTGTGGGAGCGGGAGAGCAAAATGAGCAGTTCTTC.

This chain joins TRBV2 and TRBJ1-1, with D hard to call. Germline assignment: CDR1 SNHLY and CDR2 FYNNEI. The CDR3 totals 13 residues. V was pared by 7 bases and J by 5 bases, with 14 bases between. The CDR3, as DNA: TGTGCCAGCATTGGAGCCGAGGAAACTGAAGCTTTCTTT. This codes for CASIGAEETEAFF.

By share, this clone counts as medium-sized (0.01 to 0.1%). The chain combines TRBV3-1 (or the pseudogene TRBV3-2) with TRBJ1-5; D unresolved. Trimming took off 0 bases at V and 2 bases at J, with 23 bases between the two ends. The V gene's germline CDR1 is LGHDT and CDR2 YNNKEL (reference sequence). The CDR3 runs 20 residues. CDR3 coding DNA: TGTGCCAGCAGCCAAGATCCAAGTAGAGGACCGCCGAGGGGCAATCAGCCCCAGCATTTT. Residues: CASSQDPSRGPPRGNQPQHF.

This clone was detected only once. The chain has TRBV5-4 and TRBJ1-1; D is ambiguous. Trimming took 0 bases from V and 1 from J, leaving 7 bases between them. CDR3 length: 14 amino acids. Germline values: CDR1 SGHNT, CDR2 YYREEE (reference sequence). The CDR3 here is CASSLAQKNTEAFF. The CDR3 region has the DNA TGTGCCAGCAGCTTGGCACAGAAGAACACTGAAGCTTTCTTT.

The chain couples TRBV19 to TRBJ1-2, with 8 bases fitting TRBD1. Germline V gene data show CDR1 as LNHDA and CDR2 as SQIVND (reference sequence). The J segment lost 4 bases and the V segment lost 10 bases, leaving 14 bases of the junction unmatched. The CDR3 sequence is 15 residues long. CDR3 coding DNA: TGTGCCACTAAGAGGACAGGGTTCGTAATCTATGGCTACACCTTC. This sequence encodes CATKRTGFVIYGYTF.

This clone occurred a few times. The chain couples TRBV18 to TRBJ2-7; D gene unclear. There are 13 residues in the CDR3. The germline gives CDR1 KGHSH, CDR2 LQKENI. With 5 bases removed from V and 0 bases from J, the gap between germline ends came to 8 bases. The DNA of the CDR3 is TGTGCCAGCTCATCACTCCACTCCTACGAGCAGTACTTC. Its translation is CASSSLHSYEQYF.

CDR3 amino acids: CASSQEGGRAAYNEQFF. Here the CDR3 DNA reads TGCGCCAGCAGCCAAGAAGGGGGGAGGGCCGCCTACAATGAGCAGTTCTTC. The chain joins TRBV4-3 to TRBJ2-1, with D maybe TRBD2 (7 bases). The V end was cut by 0 bases, the J end by 2 bases, with 14 bases between. Germline-derived CDR1 and CDR2 are LGHNA and YSLEER. The CDR3 is 17 residues long.

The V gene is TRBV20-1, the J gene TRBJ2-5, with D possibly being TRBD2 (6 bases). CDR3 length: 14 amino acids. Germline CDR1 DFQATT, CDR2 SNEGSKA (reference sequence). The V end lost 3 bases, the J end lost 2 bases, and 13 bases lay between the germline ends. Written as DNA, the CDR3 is TGCAGTGCTAGTACTCATGGGGGGCAAGAGACCCAGTACTTC. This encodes CSASTHGGQETQYF.

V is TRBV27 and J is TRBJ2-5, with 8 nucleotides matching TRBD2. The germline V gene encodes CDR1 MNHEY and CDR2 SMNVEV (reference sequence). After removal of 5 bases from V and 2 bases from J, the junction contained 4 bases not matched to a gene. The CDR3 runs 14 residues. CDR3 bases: TGTGCCAGCAGTCCTAGCGGGCCTCAAGAGACCCAGTACTTC. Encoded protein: CASSPSGPQETQYF.

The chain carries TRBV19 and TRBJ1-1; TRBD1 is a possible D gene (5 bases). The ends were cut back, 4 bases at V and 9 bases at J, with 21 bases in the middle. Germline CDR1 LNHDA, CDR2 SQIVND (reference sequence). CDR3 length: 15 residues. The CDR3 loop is CASSSGGLGEVQAFF. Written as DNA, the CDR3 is TGTGCCAGTAGTAGCGGCGGGCTGGGGGAGGTTCAAGCTTTCTTT. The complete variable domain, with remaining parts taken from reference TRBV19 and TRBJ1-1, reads DGGITQSPKYLFRKEGQNVTLSCEQNLNHDAMYWYRQDPGQGLRLIYYSQIVNDFQKGDIAEGYSVSREKKESFPLTVTSAQKNPTAFYLCASSSGGLGEVQAFFGQGTRLTVV.

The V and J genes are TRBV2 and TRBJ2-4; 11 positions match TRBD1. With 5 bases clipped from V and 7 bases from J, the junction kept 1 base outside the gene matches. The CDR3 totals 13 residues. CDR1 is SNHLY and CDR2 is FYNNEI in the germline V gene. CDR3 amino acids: CASSRDRGNIQYF. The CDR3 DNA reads TGTGCCAGCAGTAGGGACAGGGGGAACATTCAGTACTTC. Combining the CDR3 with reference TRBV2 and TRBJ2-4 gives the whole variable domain EPEVTQTPSHQVTQMGQEVILRCVPISNHLYFYWYRQILGQKVEFLVSFYNNEISEKSEIFDDQFSVERPDGSNFTLKIRSTKLEDSAMYFCASSRDRGNIQYFGAGTRLSVL.

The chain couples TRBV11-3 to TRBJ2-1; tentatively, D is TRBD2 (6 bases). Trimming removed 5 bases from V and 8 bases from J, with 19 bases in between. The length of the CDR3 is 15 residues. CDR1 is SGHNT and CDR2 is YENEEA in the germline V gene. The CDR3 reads CASSLGRRAPHEQFF. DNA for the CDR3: TGTGCCAGCAGCCTTGGTAGGAGGGCCCCCCATGAGCAGTTCTTC.

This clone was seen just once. CDR3 bases: TGCAGCGTTGCCCGTGGGCAGGGGGCGCGTTATGGCTACACCTTC. It yields the protein CSVARGQGARYGYTF. V usage is TRBV29-1 and J usage is TRBJ1-2; 8 bases align to TRBD1. The CDR3 is made up of 15 amino acids. Germline trimming cut 4 bases from V and 5 bases from J; bases unmatched to any gene: 12. Germline CDR1 reads SQVTM; CDR2 reads ANQGSEA.

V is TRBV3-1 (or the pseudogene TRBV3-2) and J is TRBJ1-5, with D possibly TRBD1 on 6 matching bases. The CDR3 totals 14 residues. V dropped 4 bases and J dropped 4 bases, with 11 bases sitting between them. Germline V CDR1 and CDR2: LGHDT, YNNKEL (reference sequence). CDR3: CASSPTGLNQPQHF. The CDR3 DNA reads TGTGCCAGCAGCCCCACAGGGTTGAATCAGCCCCAGCATTTT.